What follows are 9 T cell receptor beta chains derived from one specimen sequenced in a study of shared clonotypes between healthy human individuals. Some clones are missing from TCRdb's copy, which holds only in-frame ones; the method was immunoSEQ multiplex PCR. The table lists 2 million to 2.5 million clones, around 90% of them singletons, with 0.3% to 0.4% in the top ten. The sample taken for sequencing was naive CD4+ T cells from PBMCs. Subset specified: CD45RA+ positively selected. Receptors originate from a man between 18 and 35 years old in good health. Some clones in this sample may be carry-over from other donors' samples.

Notes on this clone: This sample includes further DNA sequences coding for the same CDR3. This chain connects TRBV5-1 to TRBJ2-7; 9 bases are a match to TRBD2. The CDR3 contains 16 residues. Germline CDR1 and CDR2: SGHRS and YFSETQ. With 0 bases clipped from V and 0 bases from J, the junction kept 4 bases outside the gene matches. CDR3 sequence (DNA): TGCGCCAGCAGCTTGGGCCTAGCGGGACCCTCCTACGAGCAGTACTTC. Its translation: CASSLGLAGPSYEQYF.

J is TRBJ2-3 and V is TRBV2; 14 nucleotides match TRBD2. With 8 bases clipped from V and 3 bases from J, the junction kept 7 bases outside the gene matches. The V gene's germline CDR1 is SNHLY and CDR2 FYNNEI. The CDR3 is 16 amino acids. The CDR3 region has the DNA TGTGCCAGCGGAGAGACTAGCGGGAGGGGAACAGATACGCAGTATTTT. Its protein product is CASGETSGRGTDTQYF.

V usage is TRBV6-6 and J usage is TRBJ2-2; D gene ambiguous. CDR1 is MNHNY, CDR2 SVGAGI, per germline (reference sequence). Trimming removed 2 bases from V and 6 bases from J, with 10 bases in between. CDR3 length equals 14 residues. The CDR3 loop reads CASSYPPRAGELFF. DNA of the CDR3: TGTGCCAGCAGTTACCCCCCCCGGGCCGGGGAGCTGTTTTTT.

This clone appeared a single time. V and J are TRBV30 and TRBJ2-2, with D uncertain. V was trimmed by 0 bases and J by 8 bases, leaving 4 bases between them. Germline V gene lookup returns CDR1 GTSNPN and CDR2 SVGIG (reference sequence). This CDR3 region has 11 residues. The CDR3 is CAWSVWGELFF. The CDR3 DNA sequence: TGTGCCTGGAGTGTATGGGGGGAGCTGTTTTTT.

The rearrangement joins TRBV10-3 to TRBJ2-1, with a weak D call TRBD1 (6 bases). The germline CDR1 and CDR2 sequences are ENHRY and SYGVKD. The ends were cut back, 6 bases at V and 4 bases at J, with 13 bases in the middle. There are 14 residues in the CDR3. The CDR3 coding sequence is TGTGCCATCAGCATGGACGGACAGTACAATGAGCAGTTCTTC. Its translation: CAISMDGQYNEQFF.

The gene calls are TRBV4-1 and TRBJ1-2, with TRBD1 matching over 7 bases. The CDR3 contains 14 residues. From germline, CDR1 is MGHRA and CDR2 YSYEKL. J lost 0 bases, V lost 6 bases, and 4 bases had no gene match. The CDR3 DNA reads as TGCGCCAGCAGACGGACAGGAGCTAACTATGGCTACACCTTC. Protein: CASRRTGANYGYTF.

V usage is TRBV4-2 and J usage is TRBJ1-6; D remains unclear. Between the trimmed V and J ends, which lost 1 base and 4 bases, there was a span of 11 bases. The CDR3 covers 16 residues. The germline V gene encodes CDR1 LGHNA and CDR2 YNFKEQ. The CDR3, as DNA: TGTGCCAGCAGCCAAGCCGGCCGAGATTATAATTCACCCCTCCACTTT. Its translation: CASSQAGRDYNSPLHF.

V usage is TRBV5-1 and J usage is TRBJ2-2; D ambiguous. CDR1 and CDR2 from the germline V gene are SGHRS and YFSETQ. V shed 4 bases and J shed 7 bases, with 14 bases lying between them. The CDR3 length is 14 residues. Here the CDR3 reads CASSLFSGLGELFF. The CDR3 region has the DNA TGCGCCAGCAGCCTCTTCAGTGGGCTCGGGGAGCTGTTTTTT.

V and J are TRBV20-1 and TRBJ1-1; D gene uncertain. In germline, CDR1 is DFQATT, CDR2 SNEGSKA (reference sequence). The CDR3 loop spans 11 amino acids. V was clipped by 5 bases and J by 6 bases, with 10 bases between them. The CDR3 DNA follows: TGCAGTGCTCTCGTCATGTCTGAAGCTTTCTTT. It codes for CSALVMSEAFF.